This record looks at one T cell receptor (beta chain) sequence and its context. Its specificity is not known. This sample was included in a study of shared clonotypes between healthy human individuals. Study at large: Serving as donors were two women and three men, whose ages spanned 18 to 49.

Deep-level assay runs were performed. Some clones are missing from TCRdb's copy, which holds only in-frame ones; the method was immunoSEQ multiplex PCR. The data hold under 1,900,000 clones, with approximately 98.5% observed a single time. Per the germline V gene, CDR1 is SGHRS and CDR2 is YFSETQ. There are 16 residues in the CDR3. V lost 3 bases and J 2 bases, leaving 14 bases between the germline ends. Study-wide results and caveats: Non-shared clonotypes showed lower generation probabilities than clonotypes common to all four donors. Naive subsets typically showed greater estimated richness than memory subsets.

The V gene is TRBV5-1, the J gene TRBJ2-2, with D possibly being TRBD2 (6 bases). The receptor comes from a man younger than 45 in good health. The sample consisted of naive CD4+ T cells sorted from blood. Described subset: CD45RA+ positively selected. The CDR3 sequence: CASSWEGTANTGELFF. In DNA form, the CDR3 reads TGCGCCAGCAGCTGGGAAGGGACTGCAAACACCGGGGAGCTGTTTTTT.